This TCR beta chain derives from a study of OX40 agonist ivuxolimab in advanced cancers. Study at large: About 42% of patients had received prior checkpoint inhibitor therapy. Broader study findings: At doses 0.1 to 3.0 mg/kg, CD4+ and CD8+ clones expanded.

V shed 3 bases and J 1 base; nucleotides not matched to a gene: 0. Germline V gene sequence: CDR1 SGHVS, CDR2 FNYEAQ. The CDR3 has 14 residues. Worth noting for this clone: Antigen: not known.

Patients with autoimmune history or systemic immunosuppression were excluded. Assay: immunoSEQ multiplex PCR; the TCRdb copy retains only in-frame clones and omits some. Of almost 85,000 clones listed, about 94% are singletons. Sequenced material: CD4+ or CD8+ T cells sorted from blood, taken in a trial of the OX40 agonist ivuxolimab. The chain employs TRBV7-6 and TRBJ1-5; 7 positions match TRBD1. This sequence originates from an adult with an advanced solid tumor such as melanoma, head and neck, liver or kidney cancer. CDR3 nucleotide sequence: TGTGCCAGCAGCTTGGGACAGAGCAATCAGCCCCAGCATTTT. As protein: CASSLGQSNQPQHF. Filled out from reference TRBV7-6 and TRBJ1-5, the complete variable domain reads GAGVSQSPRYKVTKRGQDVALRCDPISGHVSLYWYRQALGQGPEFLTYFNYEAQQDKSGLPNDRFSAERPEGSISTLTIQRTEQRDSAMYRCASSLGQSNQPQHFGDGTRLSIL.